This T cell receptor (beta chain) was found in a study of T cells in Graves' hyperthyroidism and ophthalmopathy. About the study: At the time of initial diagnosis and before any treatment, peripheral blood was collected.

The CDR3 sequence is 16 residues long. The germline V gene encodes CDR1 MGHRA and CDR2 YSYEKL. After removal of 1 base from V and 6 bases from J, the junction contained 10 bases not matched to a gene. Overall study findings and caveats: A 13 V-J model separated ophthalmopathy from stable hyperthyroidism.

On this clonotype: Its antigen is unidentified.

The patients, who ranged from 18 to 65 in age, presented with newly diagnosed hyperthyroidism lasting under 2 months. Out of over 7.5 ml of fresh peripheral blood came the PBMCs. The CDR3 regions of TCR beta were amplified from RNA transcripts. TCR CDR3 regions were first amplified by RT-PCR with HTBI primers. TCRdb re-called the multiplex PCR reads through MiXCR, storing one row per CDR3 protein. The data show hundreds of thousands of distinct CDR3 sequences, around 16% seen once. V gene TRBV4-1 combines with J gene TRBJ2-3; 7 bases match TRBD1. The sequenced material came from blood. The source of this sequence is a woman under 30 with Graves' hyperthyroidism. For the CDR3, the DNA is TGCGCCAGCAGCCAAGTGACAGGGACCTTCAAGGATACGCAGTATTTT. Protein: CASSQVTGTFKDTQYF.